This note documents a single T cell receptor beta chain sequence. Antigen specificity is unknown. This specimen comes from a study of shared clonotypes between healthy human individuals. For the study at large: Used for every donor were three CD4 naive, three CD4 memory, two CD8 naive and one CD8 memory plate.

The repertoire was sequenced with immunoSEQ multiplex PCR; TCRdb's copy has only in-frame clones and lacks some. The table has under 1,900,000 clones, just under 99% seen once; the top ten hold roughly 0.36%. The CDR3 is 14 amino acids. Per germline, CDR1 WSHSY and CDR2 SAAADI. V lost 7 bases to trimming and J lost 5 bases, with 17 bases between them. Study findings and constraints: Naive subsets tended to show greater estimated richness than memory subsets. In contrast to clonotypes shared by all four donors, non-shared clonotypes had lower generation probabilities.

The sample was naive CD4+ T cells sorted from blood. Described subset: CD45RA+ positively selected. The V gene is TRBV10-2, the J gene TRBJ1-1, with D unclear. The receptor's source is a man aged 25 to 45 in good health. The CDR3 DNA reads as TGCGCCAGCACCCCGGGCCCCGTTTCGACTGAAGCTTTCTTT. This sequence encodes CASTPGPVSTEAFF.